This T cell receptor beta chain was identified in a study of spatial heterogeneity in lung cancer. Study context: Alpha-chain sequences were detected in numbers that were consistently lower than beta-chain sequences. Overall study findings and caveats: Within tumors, counts of expanded alpha and beta TCRs tracked tumor mutation counts.

V dropped 7 bases and J dropped 0 bases, with 19 bases sitting between them. The CDR3 extends over 18 amino acids. In germline, CDR1 is MNHEY, CDR2 SMNVEV (reference sequence). Stated time point: sample taken at primary tumor resection. Whole RNA, isolated from tumor, nontumor lung or frozen PBMC, was sequenced without prior sorting. This clonotype was observed a few times. What it recognizes is unknown. Individual TCR cDNA molecules each bore their own unique molecular identifier. MiXCR was run by TCRdb on the 5' RACE reads, yielding one entry per CDR3 protein. The sample carries some 400 distinct CDR3 sequences, around 15% recorded once.

Here the sequenced sample was lung tumor tissue, taken at surgery. The chain couples TRBV27 to TRBJ2-6; perhaps D is TRBD1 or TRBD2 (5 bases each). This TCR was recovered from a male donor with early-stage non-small cell lung cancer. CDR3 sequence (DNA): TGTGCCAGCACCCGCCGGGGCAGGATAATCTCTGGGGCCAACGTCCTGACTTTC. Translating gives CASTRRGRIISGANVLTF.